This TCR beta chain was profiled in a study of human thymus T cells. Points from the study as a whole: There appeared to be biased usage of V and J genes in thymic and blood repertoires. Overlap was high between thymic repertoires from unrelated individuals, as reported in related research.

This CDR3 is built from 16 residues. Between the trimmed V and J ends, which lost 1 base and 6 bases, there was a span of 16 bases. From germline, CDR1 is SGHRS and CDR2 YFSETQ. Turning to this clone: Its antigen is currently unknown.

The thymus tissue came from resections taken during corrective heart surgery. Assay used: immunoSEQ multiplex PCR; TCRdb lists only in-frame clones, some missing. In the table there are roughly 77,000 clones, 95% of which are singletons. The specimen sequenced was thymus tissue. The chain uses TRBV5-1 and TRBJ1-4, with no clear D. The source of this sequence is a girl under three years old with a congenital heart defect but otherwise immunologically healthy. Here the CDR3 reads CASSLPSGVGDEKLFF. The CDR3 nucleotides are TGCGCCAGCAGCTTGCCGAGCGGAGTCGGGGATGAAAAACTGTTTTTT.